What follows are 21 T cell receptor beta chains derived from one specimen sequenced in a study of T cell repertoires in cytomegalovirus infection. TCRdb reprocessed the reads via MiXCR and lists one record per CDR3 protein. The data contain approximately 750,000 distinct CDR3 sequences, under 40% of them seen just once; the ten biggest clones take up 2.5% to 3.5%. Specimen: PBMCs. Receptors were obtained from a human donor in good health (CMV status not recorded). Some clones in this sample may be carry-over from other donors' samples.

The chain recombines TRBV12-3 or TRBV12-4 with TRBJ2-7, with 9 positions matching TRBD2. J gave up 7 bases and V 7 bases, and 11 bases lay outside the gene matches. The CDR3 has 14 residues. CDR3: CASKAWREGREQYF. The CDR3 nucleotides read TGTGCCAGCAAAGCCTGGCGGGAGGGCCGGGAGCAGTACTTC.

This clonotype occurred many times. The V and J genes are TRBV7-8 and TRBJ1-6; D is unresolved. Trimming left V 4 bases short and J 11 bases short, with 9 bases between. Germline V gene sequence: CDR1 SGHVS, CDR2 FQNEAQ. This CDR3 has 12 amino acids. The DNA of the CDR3 is TGTGCCAGCAGCTCCAATTTGCCACCCCTCCACTTT. Protein sequence: CASSSNLPPLHF.

The chain couples TRBV28 to TRBJ2-5; D possibly corresponds to TRBD1 (6 bases). Trimming cost V 7 bases and J 2 bases, with 14 bases left between them. Germline V gives CDR1 MDHEN, CDR2 SYDVKM. The CDR3 covers 14 residues. The CDR3 spells CASTVRGIQETQYF. For the CDR3, the DNA is TGTGCCAGCACCGTGAGGGGGATACAAGAGACCCAGTACTTC.

This clonotype was found a few times. This sequence joins TRBV6-5 and TRBJ2-2; TRBD2 agrees at 7 bases. The CDR3 spans 14 residues. With 2 bases clipped from V and 6 bases from J, the junction kept 3 bases outside the gene matches. Germline-derived CDR1 and CDR2 are MNHEY and SVGAGI. CDR3 protein: CASSYVAGAGELFF. In DNA, the CDR3 is TGTGCCAGCAGTTACGTGGCGGGAGCCGGGGAGCTGTTTTTT.

This clonotype was seen a handful of times. The CDR3 DNA is TGTGCCAGCAGTCTCACCTATAGCAATCAGCCCCAGCATTTT. This codes for CASSLTYSNQPQHF. The chain recombines TRBV28 with TRBJ1-5; D is unclear. Trimming shortened V by 5 bases and J by 0 bases, and 8 bases separated the two germline ends. The CDR3 extends over 14 amino acids. The germline V gene has CDR1 MDHEN and CDR2 SYDVKM. The entire variable domain, with the rest obtained from reference TRBV28 and TRBJ1-5, is as follows: DVKVTQSSRYLVKRTGEKVFLECVQDMDHENMFWYRQDPGLGLRLIYFSYDVKMKEKGDIPEGYSVSREKKERFSLILESASTNQTSMYLCASSLTYSNQPQHFGDGTRLSIL.

This clonotype was seen a handful of times. The V and J genes are TRBV6-5 and TRBJ1-1; D perhaps matches TRBD1 (6 bases). V gave up 6 bases and J gave up 1 base, with 15 bases separating them. CDR1 MNHEY and CDR2 SVGAGI come from the germline V gene. This CDR3 contains 15 residues. DNA of the CDR3: TGTGCCAGCAGATATGGCGGGACACAGAACACTGAAGCTTTCTTT. Amino acids: CASRYGGTQNTEAFF.

The genes are TRBV6-1 and TRBJ2-3; TRBD2 is a possible D gene (6 bases). The germline CDR1 and CDR2 sequences are MNHNS and SASEGT. This CDR3 contains 15 residues. V was clipped by 5 bases and J by 0 bases, with 12 bases between them. The CDR3: CASSSLAASTDTQYF. The DNA of the CDR3 is TGTGCCAGCAGTTCCTTAGCGGCGAGCACAGATACGCAGTATTTT.

This clonotype was observed at least ten times. The V and J genes are TRBV7-2 and TRBJ2-6; D not certain. CDR1 SGHTA and CDR2 FQGNSA come from the germline V gene. Trimming pared 5 bases from V and 0 bases from J, leaving 8 bases between. This CDR3 has 15 residues. CDR3 coding DNA: TGTGCCAGCAGCCGCGACAACTCTGGGGCCAACGTCCTGACTTTC. Protein: CASSRDNSGANVLTF.

This clonotype has more than one count but fewer than ten. V gene TRBV7-6 combines with J gene TRBJ2-4; 7 nucleotides match TRBD1. V lost 3 bases to trimming and J lost 15 bases; unmatched junction nucleotides: 14. CDR1 is SGHVS and CDR2 is FNYEAQ in the germline V gene. The CDR3 extends over 14 amino acids. In nucleotides, the CDR3 is TGTGCCAGCAGCTTGGGACAGTCGGTCCTTGGGGCGTACTTC. Protein sequence: CASSLGQSVLGAYF.

Ten or more counts support this clonotype. V gene TRBV7-9 combines with J gene TRBJ2-1; D gene unclear. The germline V and J ends were trimmed by 5 bases and 4 bases, with 12 bases remaining between them. Germline V gene data show CDR1 as SEHNR and CDR2 as FQNEAQ (reference sequence). The CDR3 is 14 residues long. The CDR3 region is CASSPPLRYNEQFF. CDR3 DNA sequence: TGTGCCAGCAGCCCCCCTTTACGATACAATGAGCAGTTCTTC.

Note on this clonotype: A much larger clone lies one base from this, so it may be a read error. This sequence joins TRBV7-8 and TRBJ2-7, with 8 bases identical to TRBD2. Germline CDR1 reads SGHVS; CDR2 reads FQNEAQ. The ends lost 3 bases at V and 5 bases at J; junction bases unmatched: 9. There are 15 residues in the CDR3. CDR3 DNA sequence: TGTGCCAGCAGCTTGCGACTAGCGAGAGGGAACGAGCAGTACTTC. As protein: CASSLRLARGNEQYF.

This clonotype was detected only a few times. The chain uses TRBV2 and TRBJ2-3; 8 bases map to TRBD2. V was pared by 6 bases and J by 4 bases, with 12 bases of the junction left unmatched. The germline V gene has CDR1 SNHLY and CDR2 FYNNEI. This CDR3 has 16 amino acids. The CDR3 DNA follows: TGTGCCAGCAGCGCCTTTTACGGGAGGGACGCAGATACGCAGTATTTT. Amino acids: CASSAFYGRDADTQYF. The variable domain in full, with the rest retrieved from reference TRBV2 and TRBJ2-3, is EPEVTQTPSHQVTQMGQEVILRCVPISNHLYFYWYRQILGQKVEFLVSFYNNEISEKSEIFDDQFSVERPDGSNFTLKIRSTKLEDSAMYFCASSAFYGRDADTQYFGPGTRLTVL.

CDR3 nucleotide sequence: TGTGCTAGCTCTATCGACTCTAGCTCACCCCTCCACTTT. Encoded protein: CASSIDSSSPLHF. The genes are TRBV7-7 and TRBJ1-6, with D unresolved. CDR1 SSHAT and CDR2 FNYEAQ come from the germline V gene (reference sequence). The CDR3 covers 13 residues.

The rearrangement uses TRBV28 and TRBJ2-7; D not certain. V lost 6 bases and J lost 5, with 5 bases in between. In germline, CDR1 is MDHEN, CDR2 SYDVKM. The CDR3 is made up of 10 amino acids. The CDR3, as DNA: TGTGCCAGCAGGGGGAACGAGCAGTACTTC. This encodes CASRGNEQYF.

CDR3 nucleotide sequence: TGTGCCAGCAGTGAAATAGTATCCGGACTCAAAAATGGCTACACCTTC. Protein product: CASSEIVSGLKNGYTF. The chain is built from TRBV2 and TRBJ1-2, with D uncertain. Germline CDR1 SNHLY, CDR2 FYNNEI. There are 16 residues in the CDR3. The V and J ends lost 2 bases and 6 bases respectively, with 19 bases between them.

The J gene is TRBJ2-3, the V gene TRBV7-2, with 12 bases aligning to TRBD2. Germline V gene sequence: CDR1 SGHTA, CDR2 FQGNSA. The CDR3 is 16 amino acids. The trim removed 6 bases at V and 6 bases at J, leaving 10 bases unmatched. The CDR3 protein is CASRRKRLAGADTQYF. CDR3 DNA sequence: TGTGCCAGCAGGCGGAAGAGACTAGCGGGGGCGGATACGCAGTATTTT.

This clonotype was found many times. The chain uses TRBV7-2 and TRBJ1-1; unclear D gene. Germline CDR1 reads SGHTA; CDR2 reads FQGNSA. The germline V and J ends were trimmed by 5 bases and 5 bases, with 9 bases remaining between them. This CDR3 has 12 amino acids. Written as DNA, the CDR3 is TGTGCCAGCAGCCTACTTAGGACTGAAGCTTTCTTT. Protein: CASSLLRTEAFF.

This clonotype was counted a few times. A clone one base away is much larger, so this may be a read error. V gene TRBV5-3 combines with J gene TRBJ2-2, with 7 nucleotides matching TRBD1. TRBV5-3 has ORF status, its function being uncertain. The CDR3 contains 15 residues. The V and J ends lost 8 bases and 0 bases, in that order; junction bases with no gene match: 7. CDR3 coding DNA: TGTGCCAGCCGCCCCGGACAGGCGAACACCGGGGAGCTGTTTTTT. It specifies CASRPGQANTGELFF.

This clonotype was seen just once. One junction end disagrees with the germline gene, perhaps due to a read error. This chain joins TRBV27 and TRBJ2-7, with D perhaps matching TRBD1 (6 bases). The CDR3 length is 13 residues. Germline V CDR1 and CDR2: MNHEY, SMNVEV (reference sequence). The CDR3 region is CASRTQGPYVQYF. The CDR3, as DNA: TGTGCCAGCAGGACACAGGGCCCCTACGTGCAGTACTTC.

This clonotype has a handful of counts. This sequence joins TRBV28 and TRBJ2-1, with 11 bases that match TRBD2. CDR1 MDHEN and CDR2 SYDVKM come from the germline V gene. V was clipped by 3 bases and J by 7 bases; unmatched bases: 5. This CDR3 has 15 amino acids. Here the CDR3 reads CASSLTSGIGNEQFF. CDR3 coding DNA: TGTGCCAGCAGTTTGACTAGCGGGATAGGGAATGAGCAGTTCTTC.

This clonotype was found a few times. This chain joins TRBV19 and TRBJ2-6; weak D call: TRBD1 (6 bases). V was trimmed by 5 bases and J by 1 base, leaving 9 bases between them. CDR3 length: 15 residues. Germline V gives CDR1 LNHDA, CDR2 SQIVND (reference sequence). The CDR3 reads CASSVQGSGANVLTF. As DNA, the CDR3 is TGTGCCAGTAGTGTACAGGGTTCTGGGGCCAACGTCCTGACTTTC.